The 31 T cell receptor beta chains below come from one sample, sequenced in a study of cytomegalovirus exposure and HLA in healthy donors. With 60 Vbeta and 13 Jbeta primers, the PCR was carried out. Here immunoSEQ multiplex PCR was the method, and the copy in TCRdb shows in-frame clones only, minus some. The sample has some 270,000 clones, 75% to 90% seen once. The sequenced material came from PBMCs. All receptors come from a girl aged 2 to 9 in good health and CMV-seronegative.

This sequence joins TRBV30 and TRBJ2-7, with 9 bases lining up with TRBD1. J lost 4 bases, V lost 3 bases, and 10 bases had no gene match. Germline V CDR1 and CDR2: GTSNPN, SVGIG (reference sequence). This CDR3 contains 15 residues. The CDR3 sequence: CAWRIRDRVPYEQYF. DNA for the CDR3: TGTGCCTGGAGGATTAGGGACAGGGTTCCATACGAGCAGTACTTC.

This clone was observed a handful of times. The chain carries TRBV7-9 and TRBJ1-4, with 7 bases aligning to TRBD1. Germline CDR1 and CDR2: SEHNR and FQNEAQ (reference sequence). V trimming: 5 bases; J trimming: 3 bases; junction bases outside the gene matches: 3. The CDR3 length is 14 residues. CDR3 bases: TGTGCCAGCAGCCCAAGGGGGCCTAATGAAAAACTGTTTTTT. Translating gives CASSPRGPNEKLFF.

The chain couples TRBV18 to TRBJ2-7; a weak D match, TRBD2 (5 bases). Looked up from germline, CDR1 is KGHSH and CDR2 is LQKENI. This CDR3 is 13 amino acids long. The germline V and J ends were trimmed by 3 bases and 1 base, with 7 bases remaining between them. In DNA form, the CDR3 reads TGTGCCAGCTCACCCGACTATTCCTACGAGCAGTACTTC. It yields the protein CASSPDYSYEQYF.

The chain couples TRBV7-8 to TRBJ2-7; D is perhaps TRBD2 (5 bases). Trimming took off 6 bases at V and 1 base at J, with 10 bases between the two ends. Per germline, CDR1 SGHVS and CDR2 FQNEAQ. CDR3 length: 13 residues. CDR3 bases: TGTGCCAGCAGTCCAGGACTTTCCTACGAGCAGTACTTC. Amino acid sequence: CASSPGLSYEQYF.

The chain carries TRBV4-2 and TRBJ1-2; D is ambiguous. The CDR3 consists of 15 residues. CDR1 and CDR2 (germline): LGHNA, YNFKEQ. Deletions cut 0 bases from V and 3 bases from J, with 11 bases between. CDR3 residues: CASSQDISLYYGYTF. The CDR3 DNA reads as TGTGCCAGCAGCCAAGATATCTCTCTTTACTATGGCTACACCTTC.

This sequence joins TRBV14 and TRBJ2-1; 8 nucleotides match TRBD1. This CDR3 comprises 16 residues. CDR1 is SGHDN, CDR2 FVKESK, per germline. The trim removed 4 bases at V and 7 bases at J, leaving 12 bases unmatched. The CDR3 DNA reads TGTGCCAGCAGCCCGCCCCCGGCAGGGGGCGGGAATGAGCAGTTCTTC. Amino acids: CASSPPPAGGGNEQFF.

The V gene is TRBV7-2, the J gene TRBJ2-2, with 9 positions matching TRBD2. Germline CDR1 is SGHTA and CDR2 is FQGNSA. The CDR3 loop spans 14 amino acids. J was trimmed by 2 bases and V by 6 bases; bases with no gene match: 1. In nucleotides, the CDR3 is TGTGCCAGCAGTAGCGGGAGAAACACCGGGGAGCTGTTTTTT. Its translation is CASSSGRNTGELFF. The full variable domain, completed using reference TRBV7-2 and TRBJ2-2, is GAGVSQSPSNKVTEKGKDVELRCDPISGHTALYWYRQSLGQGLEFLIYFQGNSAPDKSGLPSDRFSAERTGGSVSTLTIQRTQQEDSAVYLCASSSGRNTGELFFGEGSRLTVL.

The V and J genes are TRBV5-1 and TRBJ2-7; 8 positions match TRBD2. The CDR3 contains 17 residues. The ends lost 3 bases at V and 2 bases at J; junction bases unmatched: 13. Per the germline V gene, CDR1 is SGHRS and CDR2 is YFSETQ. CDR3 nucleotide sequence: TGCGCCAGCAGCTGGCGAGCGTCGGGGGGGACCCCCTACGAGCAGTACTTC. Translation gives CASSWRASGGTPYEQYF.

The table lists this clone with a count of one. This chain links TRBV28 with TRBJ2-5; 9 bases align to TRBD1. The CDR3 runs 13 residues. Germline V lookup: CDR1 MDHEN, CDR2 SYDVKM. J gave up 3 bases and V 8 bases, and 4 bases lay outside the gene matches. CDR3 loop: CASGWTGEETQYF. CDR3 nucleotides: TGTGCCAGCGGATGGACAGGGGAAGAGACCCAGTACTTC.

The chain has TRBV5-6 and TRBJ1-5, with D perhaps matching TRBD1 (6 bases). The V and J ends lost 0 bases and 5 bases respectively, with 15 bases between them. CDR3 size: 16 residues. Germline CDR1 SGHDT, CDR2 YYEEEE. DNA for the CDR3: TGTGCCAGCAGCTTGGTTGGTAGGGGGGGGCATCAGCCCCAGCATTTT. This encodes CASSLVGRGGHQPQHF.

Remarks on this clone: Compared with germline, one end of the junction differs, possibly owing to a read error. The chain couples TRBV9 to TRBJ2-1, with a possible D match to TRBD1 (6 bases). There are 16 residues in the CDR3. CDR1 and CDR2 (germline): SGDLS, YYNGEE. CDR3 residues: CTSSVRGTLGYNEQFF. CDR3 nucleotides: TGTACCAGCAGCGTAAGGGGGACACTAGGCTACAATGAGCAGTTCTTC.

The CDR3 DNA is TGTGCCACCGGTCCGCGTACTGAAGCTTTCTTT. It translates to CATGPRTEAFF. V is TRBV15 and J is TRBJ1-1, with unresolved D. Germline V gene data show CDR1 as LNHNV and CDR2 as YYDKDF (reference sequence). The CDR3 is made up of 11 amino acids. Trimming took off 8 bases at V and 5 bases at J, with 9 bases between the two ends.

V usage is TRBV10-2 and J usage is TRBJ2-5; 8 bases map to TRBD2. This CDR3 comprises 13 residues. CDR1 is WSHSY and CDR2 is SAAADI in the germline V gene. The trim removed 5 bases at V and 11 bases at J, leaving 10 bases unmatched. CDR3: CASSRGLAREQYF. The CDR3 DNA reads as TGCGCCAGCAGTCGCGGACTAGCAAGGGAGCAGTACTTC.

V and J are TRBV4-1 and TRBJ2-3; TRBD2 matches at 14 bases. Unmatched junction bases numbered 13, after V lost 2 bases and J lost 0 bases. CDR3 size: 21 residues. Per germline, CDR1 MGHRA and CDR2 YSYEKL. The CDR3: CASSQSGTSGGHSGSTDTQYF. The DNA for the CDR3 is TGCGCCAGCAGCCAATCCGGGACTAGCGGGGGCCATTCTGGTAGCACAGATACGCAGTATTTT.

The rearrangement joins TRBV6-1 to TRBJ2-2; no clear D. Trimming stripped 10 bases from V and 4 bases from J, with 16 bases between. This CDR3 contains 14 residues. Looked up from germline, CDR1 is MNHNS and CDR2 is SASEGT. The CDR3 loop is CATRPAPSTGELFF. CDR3 nucleotides: TGTGCCACCCGTCCGGCCCCTAGCACCGGGGAGCTGTTTTTT.

This rearrangement joins TRBV29-1 to TRBJ1-4; D gene unclear. Germline V CDR1 and CDR2: SQVTM, ANQGSEA. V was clipped by 3 bases and J by 11 bases, with 16 bases between them. The CDR3 is 13 amino acids. The CDR3, as DNA: TGCAGCGTTGAGGAGGTCCGGACTGGGAAACTGTTTTTT. It codes for CSVEEVRTGKLFF.

This chain uses TRBV10-3 with TRBJ1-5; D is uncertain. The CDR3 consists of 15 residues. V gave up 0 bases and J gave up 6 bases, with 12 bases separating them. The germline gives CDR1 ENHRY, CDR2 SYGVKD. The CDR3 is CAISESFLESQPQHF. CDR3 in DNA: TGTGCCATCAGTGAGTCGTTTCTCGAGAGTCAGCCCCAGCATTTT.

The J gene is TRBJ1-6, the V gene TRBV6-5; D perhaps matches TRBD1 (5 bases). CDR1 is MNHEY, CDR2 SVGAGI, per germline. V was clipped by 1 base and J by 7 bases, with 11 bases between them. The CDR3 covers 15 residues. In DNA, the CDR3 is TGTGCCAGCAGTTACTGGGGGGTTAGGAATTCACCCCTCCACTTT. It specifies CASSYWGVRNSPLHF.

The rearrangement joins TRBV7-6 to TRBJ2-7, with TRBD2 matching 9 bases. V lost 0 bases, J lost 1 base, and 4 bases stayed unmatched. Germline V CDR1 and CDR2: SGHVS, FNYEAQ. This CDR3 has 16 residues. The CDR3 DNA reads as TGTGCCAGCAGCTTAGCGCCTAGCGGGGTGTCCTACGAGCAGTACTTC. It encodes CASSLAPSGVSYEQYF.

The chain combines TRBV9 with TRBJ1-3; no clear D gene. Germline CDR1 and CDR2: SGDLS and YYNGEE. The CDR3 covers 14 residues. V lost 3 bases and J lost 2, with 9 bases in between. The CDR3 sequence is CASSEWGAGNTIYF. The CDR3 nucleotides read TGTGCCAGCAGCGAATGGGGAGCTGGAAACACCATATATTTT. Full variable domain (outside the CDR3, taken from reference TRBV9 and TRBJ1-3): DSGVTQTPKHLITATGQRVTLRCSPRSGDLSVYWYQQSLDQGLQFLIQYYNGEERAKGNILERFSAQQFPDLHSELNLSSLELGDSALYFCASSEWGAGNTIYFGEGSWLTVV.

This clone is a singleton in its sample. The chain recombines TRBV7-3 with TRBJ1-3; TRBD1 agrees at 7 bases. Germline values: CDR1 SGHTA, CDR2 FQGTGA. Trimming took 10 bases from V and 0 from J; bases not matched to a gene: 9. The CDR3 loop spans 15 amino acids. The CDR3 sequence is CAKMTGLASGNTIYF. DNA of the CDR3: TGTGCCAAAATGACAGGGCTGGCCTCTGGAAACACCATATATTTT.

The chain links TRBV7-9 to TRBJ1-1, with D maybe TRBD1 (6 bases). This CDR3 has 15 amino acids. Trimming removed 4 bases from V and 1 base from J, with 13 bases in between. Germline CDR1 is SEHNR and CDR2 is FQNEAQ (reference sequence). CDR3 nucleotides: TGTGCCAGCAGCTATTCAGGGGTGAGGAACACTGAAGCTTTCTTT. Encoded protein: CASSYSGVRNTEAFF.

This chain uses TRBV27 with TRBJ1-3; no clear D. Germline CDR1 reads MNHEY; CDR2 reads SMNVEV (reference sequence). V lost 4 bases and J 1 base, leaving 11 bases between the germline ends. The CDR3 spans 15 residues. The CDR3 reads CASSSRDTSGNTIYF. DNA for the CDR3: TGTGCCAGCAGTTCGCGGGATACGTCTGGAAACACCATATATTTT.

The gene calls are TRBV7-9 and TRBJ1-5; TRBD1 matches at 10 bases. The length of the CDR3 is 17 residues. V gave up 0 bases and J gave up 7 bases; unmatched junction bases: 9. Germline loops: CDR1 SEHNR, CDR2 FQNEAQ (reference sequence). CDR3 sequence (DNA): TGTGCCAGCAGCTTAGCGGGGAGACAGGGGGCAGGGCAGCCCCAGCATTTT. It is translated as CASSLAGRQGAGQPQHF.

This sequence joins TRBV2 and TRBJ1-1; D may be TRBD1 (6 bases). Germline assignment: CDR1 SNHLY and CDR2 FYNNEI. V lost 2 bases and J 0 bases, leaving 10 bases between the germline ends. The CDR3 runs 15 residues. The CDR3 here is CASSELGQMNTEAFF. The CDR3 nucleotides are TGTGCCAGCAGTGAATTAGGACAGATGAACACTGAAGCTTTCTTT.

J is TRBJ2-1 and V is TRBV11-2; D uncertain. V was pared by 5 bases and J by 6 bases, with 11 bases between. Germline V gene lookup returns CDR1 SGHAT and CDR2 FQNNGV. The CDR3 runs to 13 residues. CDR3: CASSPLAGNEQFF. The CDR3, as DNA: TGTGCCAGCAGCCCCCTCGCCGGCAATGAGCAGTTCTTC.

The chain links TRBV4-1 to TRBJ2-7, with no clear D. The CDR3 runs to 12 residues. From germline, CDR1 is MGHRA and CDR2 YSYEKL. Trimming removed 0 bases at V and 5 bases at J, with 5 bases between. Written as DNA, the CDR3 is TGCGCCAGCAGCCAAGACCGGGACGAGCAGTACTTC. This encodes CASSQDRDEQYF.

The chain carries TRBV5-6 and TRBJ1-2; no reliable D call. The CDR3 is made up of 16 amino acids. CDR1 SGHDT and CDR2 YYEEEE come from the germline V gene. V lost 2 bases to trimming and J lost 5 bases, with 19 bases between them. The CDR3 reads CASSLRSSALQYGYTF. CDR3 DNA sequence: TGTGCCAGCAGCTTAAGGAGTTCTGCTCTCCAATATGGCTACACCTTC. Based on the CDR3 plus reference TRBV5-6 and TRBJ1-2, the full variable domain is DAGVTQSPTHLIKTRGQQVTLRCSPKSGHDTVSWYQQALGQGPQFIFQYYEEEERQRGNFPDRFSGHQFPNYSSELNVNALLLGDSALYLCASSLRSSALQYGYTFGSGTRLTVV.

The V and J genes are TRBV21-1 and TRBJ1-1. TRBV21-1 is given as a pseudogene. The CDR3 has 16 amino acids. CDR3 DNA: TGTGCCCGGCTTCAGCAAGGTCGAGAGGGAGGGACTGAAGCTTTCTTT. Translated: CARLQQGREGGTEAFF.

This clone was counted only a few times. This chain joins TRBV6-6 and TRBJ2-7, with D maybe TRBD2 (5 bases). Per germline, CDR1 MNHNY and CDR2 SVGAGI (reference sequence). This CDR3 has 11 residues. Trimming took 2 bases from V and 9 from J, leaving 8 bases between them. In nucleotides, the CDR3 is TGTGCCAGCAGTTACACGAGCGGGCAGTACTTC. Translated: CASSYTSGQYF.

The chain joins TRBV23-1 to TRBJ1-2; TRBD1 might be the D (5 bases). TRBV23-1 is labeled an ORF, and its function is uncertain. V was clipped by 3 bases and J by 7 bases, with 21 bases between them. CDR3 length: 16 amino acids. The CDR3 is CASSQYNFDSFFGYTF. CDR3 nucleotides: TGCGCCAGCAGTCAGTATAATTTTGACAGTTTCTTTGGCTACACCTTC.